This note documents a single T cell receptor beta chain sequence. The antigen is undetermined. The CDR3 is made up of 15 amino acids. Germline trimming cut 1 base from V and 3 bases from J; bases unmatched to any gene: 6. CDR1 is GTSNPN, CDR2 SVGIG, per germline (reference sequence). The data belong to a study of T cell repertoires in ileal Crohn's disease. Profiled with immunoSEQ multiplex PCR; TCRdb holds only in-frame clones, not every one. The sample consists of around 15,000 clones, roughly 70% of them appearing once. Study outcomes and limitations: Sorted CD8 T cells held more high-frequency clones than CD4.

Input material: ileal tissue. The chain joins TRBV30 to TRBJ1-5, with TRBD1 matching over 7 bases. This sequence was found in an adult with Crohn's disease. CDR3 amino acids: CAWSDYRGSNQPQHF. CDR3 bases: TGTGCCTGGAGTGATTACAGGGGTTCCAATCAGCCCCAGCATTTT.